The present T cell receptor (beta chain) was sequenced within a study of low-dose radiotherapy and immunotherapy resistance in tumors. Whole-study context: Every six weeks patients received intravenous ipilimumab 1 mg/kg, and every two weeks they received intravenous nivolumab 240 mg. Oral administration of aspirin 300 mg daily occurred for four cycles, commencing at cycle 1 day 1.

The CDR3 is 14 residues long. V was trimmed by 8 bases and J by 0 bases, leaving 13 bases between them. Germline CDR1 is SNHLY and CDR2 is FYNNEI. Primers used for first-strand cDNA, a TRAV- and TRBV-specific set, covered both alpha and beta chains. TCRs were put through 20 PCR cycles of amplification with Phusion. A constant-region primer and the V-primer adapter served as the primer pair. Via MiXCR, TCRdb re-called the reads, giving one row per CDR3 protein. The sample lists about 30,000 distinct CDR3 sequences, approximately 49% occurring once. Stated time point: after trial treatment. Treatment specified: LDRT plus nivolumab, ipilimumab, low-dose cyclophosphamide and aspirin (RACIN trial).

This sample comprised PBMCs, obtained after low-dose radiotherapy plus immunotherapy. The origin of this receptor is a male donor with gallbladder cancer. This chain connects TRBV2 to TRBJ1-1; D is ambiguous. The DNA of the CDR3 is TGTGCCAGCGCCGGCTCCTTCATGAACACTGAAGCTTTCTTT. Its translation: CASAGSFMNTEAFF.